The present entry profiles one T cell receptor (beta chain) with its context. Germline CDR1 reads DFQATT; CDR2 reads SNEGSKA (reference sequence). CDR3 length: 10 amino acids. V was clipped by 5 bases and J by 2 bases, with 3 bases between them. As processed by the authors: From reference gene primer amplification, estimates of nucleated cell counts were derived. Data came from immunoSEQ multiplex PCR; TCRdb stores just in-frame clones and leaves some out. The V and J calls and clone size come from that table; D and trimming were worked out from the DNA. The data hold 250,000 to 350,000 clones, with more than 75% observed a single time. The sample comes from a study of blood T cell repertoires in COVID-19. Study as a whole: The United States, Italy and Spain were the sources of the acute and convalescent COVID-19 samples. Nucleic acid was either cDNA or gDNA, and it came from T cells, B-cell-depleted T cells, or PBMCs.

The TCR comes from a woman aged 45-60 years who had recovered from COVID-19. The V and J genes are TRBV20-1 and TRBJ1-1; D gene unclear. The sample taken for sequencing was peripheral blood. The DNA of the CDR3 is TGCAGTGCTTATAACACTGAAGCTTTCTTT. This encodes CSAYNTEAFF.